Shown below are 3 T cell receptor beta chains from a single sample sequenced in a study of blood T cell repertoires in COVID-19. Sequencing was performed with immunoSEQ multiplex PCR; in TCRdb, only in-frame clones are kept and a portion is missing. In the table there are 90,000 to 150,000 clones, 85% of which are singletons. What was sequenced was peripheral blood. Receptor source: a man older than 75 with acute or convalescent COVID-19.

CDR3 nucleotides: TGTGCCAGCAGCTTAATGGTGAGCGGGAGTTGGGATACGCAGTATTTT. It yields the protein CASSLMVSGSWDTQYF. This chain uses TRBV11-2 with TRBJ2-3; TRBD2 matches 8 bases. V was pared by 2 bases and J by 6 bases, with 10 bases of the junction left unmatched. Per germline, CDR1 SGHAT and CDR2 FQNNGV. The CDR3 sequence is 16 residues long.

The J gene is TRBJ1-1, the V gene TRBV10-1, with D possibly TRBD1 on 6 matching bases. Trimming shortened V by 5 bases and J by 12 bases, and 16 bases separated the two germline ends. Germline loops: CDR1 WNHNN, CDR2 SYGVQD (reference sequence). There are 12 residues in the CDR3. DNA of the CDR3: TGCGCCAGCAGTCCCTCGGCAGGGGTAACTTTCTTT. Encoded protein: CASSPSAGVTFF.

J is TRBJ1-5 and V is TRBV28, with D perhaps matching TRBD1 (6 bases). The CDR3 runs 15 residues. V dropped 5 bases and J dropped 6 bases, with 17 bases sitting between them. Germline lookup yields CDR1 MDHEN and CDR2 SYDVKM. Written as DNA, the CDR3 is TGTGCCAGCAGTCTTAGGGGGGGCGGCGGTCAGCCCCAGCATTTT. It codes for CASSLRGGGGQPQHF.